Presented here are 29 T cell receptor beta chains from one specimen sequenced in a study of blood T cells in healthy people across ages. It was with a sample-barcoded 5' primer and a J-beta primer mix that a second PCR of about 6 to 12 cycles was run. MiXCR, applied by TCRdb to the 5' RACE reads, yields one record per CDR3 protein. The sample holds under 1,000,000 distinct CDR3 sequences; about 37% are singletons and the top ten take 10% to 15%. Sequencing was done on a sample of blood. Receptor source: a man aged 18 to 29 in good health.

This clonotype has only a few counts. This rearrangement joins TRBV28 to TRBJ2-6; D not resolved. Per germline, CDR1 MDHEN and CDR2 SYDVKM. V was clipped by 2 bases and J by 0 bases, with 17 bases between them. CDR3 size: 19 residues. CDR3 bases: TGTGCCAGCAGTTTAGTAGCTGGAATTGATGTCTCTGGGGCCAACGTCCTGACTTTC. This encodes CASSLVAGIDVSGANVLTF.

This chain connects TRBV2 to TRBJ2-3, with D unclear. Germline values: CDR1 SNHLY, CDR2 FYNNEI. The CDR3 is 15 amino acids. Trimming took off 7 bases at V and 0 bases at J, with 14 bases between the two ends. CDR3 nucleotides: TGTGCCAGCACCGAAAGGATGATAAGCACAGATACGCAGTATTTT. This codes for CASTERMISTDTQYF.

This clonotype occurred a few times. The V gene is TRBV20-1, the J gene TRBJ1-5; D possibly corresponds to TRBD1 (6 bases). V lost 0 bases to trimming and J lost 6 bases, with 12 bases between them. Germline CDR1 and CDR2: DFQATT and SNEGSKA (reference sequence). This CDR3 is 14 amino acids long. The CDR3 nucleotides read TGCAGTGCTAGAGATGCCACAGGGTCTCAGCCCCAGCATTTT. Its translation is CSARDATGSQPQHF.

This clonotype was detected a few times. J is TRBJ2-5 and V is TRBV7-6, with 8 bases identical to TRBD1. The last part of the DNA fits TRBJ2-7 better; the J call may be wrong. The CDR3 extends over 15 amino acids. CDR1 and CDR2 (germline): SGHVS, FNYEAQ. CDR3 sequence reads: CASSLGTGGHSEQYF. The CDR3 bases are TGTGCCAGCAGCTTAGGAACAGGGGGTCATTCCGAGCAGTACTTC.

This clonotype was detected a few times. The chain is built from TRBV7-2 and TRBJ1-1, with D maybe TRBD1 (6 bases). This CDR3 comprises 13 residues. The V and J ends lost 10 bases and 5 bases respectively, with 17 bases between them. From germline, CDR1 is SGHTA and CDR2 FQGNSA. This CDR3 is CATRGGAETEAFF. The CDR3 bases are TGTGCCACTCGGGGGGGGGCCGAAACTGAAGCTTTCTTT.

The table lists this clonotype with a few counts. The chain combines TRBV7-9 with TRBJ2-1; tentative D call: TRBD1 (5 bases). The CDR3 loop spans 14 amino acids. Germline assignment: CDR1 SEHNR and CDR2 FQNEAQ (reference sequence). The V end was cut by 1 base, the J end by 8 bases, with 12 bases between. The CDR3 DNA is TGTGCCAGCAGCTTAGTAGGGGATCGGGATGAGCAGTTCTTC. Translating gives CASSLVGDRDEQFF.

Details on this clonotype: Sequence at one end of the junction differs from germline and may be a read error. The chain carries TRBV20-1 and TRBJ1-5; D is perhaps TRBD1 (6 bases). Germline CDR1 DFQATT, CDR2 SNEGSKA (reference sequence). CDR3 length equals 14 residues. In nucleotides, the CDR3 is TGCAGTGCTGCCCGGACAGCAGGAAATCCGCCCAAGCATTTT. This codes for CSAARTAGNPPKHF.

The chain has TRBV28 and TRBJ2-1; TRBD2 matches at 9 bases. The CDR3 sequence is 10 residues long. Germline loops: CDR1 MDHEN, CDR2 SYDVKM. V gave up 11 bases and J gave up 7 bases; unmatched junction bases: 0. CDR3: CAAGGNEQFF. CDR3 sequence (DNA): TGTGCCGCGGGGGGGAATGAGCAGTTCTTC. The full variable domain, rest sourced from reference TRBV28 and TRBJ2-1, is DVKVTQSSRYLVKRTGEKVFLECVQDMDHENMFWYRQDPGLGLRLIYFSYDVKMKEKGDIPEGYSVSREKKERFSLILESASTNQTSMYLCAAGGNEQFFGPGTRLTVL.

The V call is TRBV28, the J call TRBJ2-2, with D perhaps TRBD1 (6 bases). This CDR3 is built from 15 residues. Germline CDR1 reads MDHEN; CDR2 reads SYDVKM. V was shortened by 6 bases and J by 4 bases, with 15 bases between the two germline ends. The CDR3 DNA reads TGTGCCAGCAGCCCCCCAGGGGTCGGCACCGGGGAGCTGTTTTTT. Its translation: CASSPPGVGTGELFF.

The chain employs TRBV5-1 and TRBJ2-2; D is uncertain. The CDR3 spans 13 residues. Germline lookup yields CDR1 SGHRS and CDR2 YFSETQ. Trimming took 0 bases from V and 7 from J, leaving 7 bases between them. The CDR3 nucleotides are TGCGCCAGCAGCTTGGCCCCGGGCGGGGAGCTGTTTTTT. This sequence encodes CASSLAPGGELFF.

This clonotype was seen more than once but under ten times. This chain links TRBV6-2 or TRBV6-3 with TRBJ2-1, with TRBD2 as a possible D gene (5 bases). With 0 bases removed from V and 0 bases from J, the gap between germline ends came to 18 bases. Germline V CDR1 and CDR2: MNHEY, SVGEGT. This CDR3 region has 19 residues. The CDR3 loop is CASSYSADDPEPSYNEQFF. The CDR3 nucleotides are TGTGCCAGCAGTTACTCAGCGGACGACCCTGAGCCCTCCTACAATGAGCAGTTCTTC.

In this sample, this clonotype turned up a few times. V is TRBV5-1 and J is TRBJ2-5; D is possibly TRBD2 (6 bases). V lost 7 bases, J lost 0 bases, and 13 bases lay in between. This CDR3 comprises 14 residues. Germline CDR1 and CDR2: SGHRS and YFSETQ. CDR3 in amino acids: CASVSSGYQETQYF. The CDR3 nucleotides are TGCGCCAGCGTAAGTAGCGGATACCAAGAGACCCAGTACTTC.

This clonotype was seen ten or more times. The chain links TRBV28 to TRBJ1-2, with 11 bases identical to TRBD1. The length of the CDR3 is 14 residues. Germline CDR1 and CDR2: MDHEN and SYDVKM. Trimming took 5 bases from V and 6 from J; bases not matched to a gene: 5. CDR3 nucleotides: TGTGCCAGCAGTCCACCGGGACAGGGGGATGGCTACACCTTC. Amino acid sequence: CASSPPGQGDGYTF.

The gene calls are TRBV5-6 and TRBJ1-6, with D unresolved. Trimming removed 2 bases at V and 0 bases at J, with 12 bases between. This CDR3 contains 17 residues. In germline, CDR1 is SGHDT, CDR2 YYEEEE. CDR3 region: CASSFSSSSSYNSPLHF. CDR3 bases: TGTGCCAGCAGCTTCTCATCGTCAAGCTCCTATAATTCACCCCTCCACTTT.

The sample holds many counts of this clonotype. The chain employs TRBV25-1 and TRBJ1-2, with D perhaps TRBD1 (5 bases). The CDR3 consists of 15 residues. Germline CDR1 is MGHDK and CDR2 is SYGVNS. Trimming shortened V by 11 bases and J by 4 bases, and 23 bases separated the two germline ends. CDR3 nucleotides: TGTGCCGTCTCAGCAGTCTCCCAGGGTTCCTATGGCTACACCTTC. Translation: CAVSAVSQGSYGYTF.

This clonotype appeared many times. The rearrangement uses TRBV12-3 or TRBV12-4 and TRBJ1-1, with 9 bases matching TRBD1. V lost 6 bases and J lost 7; bases outside the gene matches: 3. The CDR3 consists of 12 residues. CDR3 region: CASSWGQGEAFF. The CDR3 coding sequence is TGTGCCAGCAGCTGGGGACAGGGTGAAGCTTTCTTT.

This clonotype showed up just a few times. This sequence joins TRBV3-1 and TRBJ2-4; D possibly corresponds to TRBD2 (6 bases). In germline, CDR1 is LGHDT, CDR2 YNNKEL (reference sequence). The CDR3 sequence is 14 residues long. V was cut by 2 bases and J by 4 bases, with 9 bases left in between. The CDR3, as DNA: TGTGCCAGCAGCCAATTTAGCGGTAAAAACATTCAGTACTTC. Its translation: CASSQFSGKNIQYF.

This clonotype was recorded a few times. V gene TRBV4-1 combines with J gene TRBJ1-5; 8 bases align to TRBD1. V shed 1 base and J 1 base; nucleotides not matched to a gene: 6. The length of the CDR3 is 17 residues. From germline, CDR1 is MGHRA and CDR2 YSYEKL. The CDR3 loop reads CASSQAFQGASNQPQHF. CDR3 nucleotide sequence: TGCGCCAGCAGCCAAGCTTTTCAGGGGGCGAGCAATCAGCCCCAGCATTTT.

In this sample, this clonotype turned up a few times. The chain is built from TRBV12-3 or TRBV12-4 and TRBJ1-1; D remains ambiguous. With 8 bases removed from V and 0 bases from J, the gap between germline ends came to 13 bases. This CDR3 is 14 amino acids long. CDR3 residues: CASGINLMNTEAFF. For the CDR3, the DNA is TGTGCCAGCGGGATCAACTTAATGAACACTGAAGCTTTCTTT.

The gene calls are TRBV15 and TRBJ2-5, with D tentatively TRBD2 (6 bases). V lost 6 bases and J lost 2, with 10 bases in between. There are 13 residues in the CDR3. Germline V gene data show CDR1 as LNHNV and CDR2 as YYDKDF (reference sequence). The CDR3 loop reads CATSRGVQETQYF. DNA of the CDR3: TGTGCCACCAGTCGCGGGGTACAAGAGACCCAGTACTTC.

This clonotype was counted between two and nine times. The chain joins TRBV7-9 to TRBJ1-5; no definite D call. CDR1 is SEHNR and CDR2 is FQNEAQ in the germline V gene (reference sequence). The CDR3 length is 14 residues. V was trimmed by 7 bases and J by 4 bases, leaving 14 bases between them. The CDR3 region has the DNA TGTGCCAGCACCTCCGAGCTTAATAATCAGCCCCAGCATTTT. Translation gives CASTSELNNQPQHF.

This clonotype was detected many times. This chain's CDR3 is CASSLNAVGRVSDTQYF. The CDR3 DNA follows: TGTGCCAGCAGCCTGAACGCGGTGGGCAGGGTATCGGATACGCAGTATTTT. This sequence joins TRBV7-2 and TRBJ2-3; D might be TRBD1 (5 bases). Trimming took 5 bases from V and 6 from J, leaving 24 bases between them. Germline CDR1 is SGHTA and CDR2 is FQGNSA. CDR3 size: 17 residues.

This clonotype was picked up a small number of times. The chain couples TRBV9 to TRBJ1-1; TRBD1 might be the D (5 bases). Trimming removed 1 base at V and 1 base at J, with 8 bases between. This CDR3 contains 14 residues. Germline CDR1 is SGDLS and CDR2 is YYNGEE. CDR3 amino acids: CASSVRGRNTEAFF. DNA of the CDR3: TGTGCCAGCAGCGTAAGGGGTCGGAACACTGAAGCTTTCTTT.

The chain combines TRBV5-1 with TRBJ2-1; 11 positions agree with TRBD2. Germline CDR1 is SGHRS and CDR2 is YFSETQ. Trimming at V came to 1 base and at J to 4 bases, leaving 7 bases not matched to a gene. This CDR3 contains 17 residues. In DNA form, the CDR3 reads TGCGCCAGCAGCTTGTCACCTCTAGCGGGGGGTTACAATGAGCAGTTCTTC. Residues: CASSLSPLAGGYNEQFF. The variable domain in full, with the rest retrieved from reference TRBV5-1 and TRBJ2-1, is KAGVTQTPRYLIKTRGQQVTLSCSPISGHRSVSWYQQTPGQGLQFLFEYFSETQRNKGNFPGRFSGRQFSNSRSEMNVSTLELGDSALYLCASSLSPLAGGYNEQFFGPGTRLTVL.

This clonotype was seen a few times. The rearrangement uses TRBV12-3 or TRBV12-4 and TRBJ1-1; 8 positions agree with TRBD1. V shed 2 bases and J 6 bases; nucleotides not matched to a gene: 8. This CDR3 has 15 amino acids. The CDR3 loop is CASSLPGQVRAEAFF. The CDR3 DNA sequence: TGTGCCAGCAGTTTACCGGGACAGGTAAGGGCTGAAGCTTTCTTT.

This clonotype was seen once. The chain carries TRBV6-2 or TRBV6-3 and TRBJ2-5; 7 positions agree with TRBD1. The J call may be mistaken, given a closer DNA end match to TRBJ2-7. CDR1 is MNHEY, CDR2 SVGEGT, per germline. The CDR3 totals 15 residues. CDR3 nucleotide sequence: TGTGCCAGCACACCTGTAAGGGGGCCCCCCTACGAGCAGTACTTC. Its translation: CASTPVRGPPYEQYF.

This clonotype was found a few times. The rearrangement links TRBV7-2 to TRBJ2-7, with D uncertain. Germline-derived CDR1 and CDR2 are SGHTA and FQGNSA. The CDR3 sequence is 14 residues long. Between the trimmed V and J ends, which lost 1 base and 5 bases, there was a span of 12 bases. CDR3 nucleotides: TGTGCCAGCAGCTTAGAGACCCCGGGCCACGAGCAGTACTTC. Its translation is CASSLETPGHEQYF.

This rearrangement joins TRBV7-2 to TRBJ2-7, with D unclear. This CDR3 region has 14 residues. Trimming left V 6 bases short and J 7 bases short, with 19 bases between. CDR1 is SGHTA, CDR2 FQGNSA, per germline. The DNA of the CDR3 is TGTGCCAGCAGTCTCTCCAGGAGTTACAATGAGCAGTACTTC. Encoded protein: CASSLSRSYNEQYF.

The chain has TRBV2 and TRBJ1-4; 9 bases are shared with TRBD1. Germline trimming cut 8 bases from V and 5 bases from J; bases unmatched to any gene: 3. The germline V gene encodes CDR1 SNHLY and CDR2 FYNNEI. The CDR3 is 13 amino acids. CDR3 nucleotide sequence: TGTGCCAGCCGACAGGGGGGGAATGAAAAACTGTTTTTT. This gives the protein CASRQGGNEKLFF. The full variable domain, with the rest looked up from reference TRBV2 and TRBJ1-4, is EPEVTQTPSHQVTQMGQEVILRCVPISNHLYFYWYRQILGQKVEFLVSFYNNEISEKSEIFDDQFSVERPDGSNFTLKIRSTKLEDSAMYFCASRQGGNEKLFFGSGTQLSVL.